The next 5 T cell receptor beta chains were all read from a single sample in a study of cytomegalovirus exposure and HLA in healthy donors. The PCR had 60 Vbeta and 13 Jbeta primers. Produced via immunoSEQ multiplex PCR; TCRdb's table is partial and in-frame only. This sample has more than 75,000 clones; around 70% occur once, and the top ten carry 6.2%. The sample comprised PBMCs. The receptors shown here come from a woman aged 45-60 years in good health and CMV-seropositive.

The rearrangement joins TRBV5-3 to TRBJ2-7, with TRBD1 as a possible D gene (5 bases). TRBV5-3 is sorted into the ORF group, with uncertain function. V was clipped by 3 bases and J by 4 bases, with 8 bases between them. This CDR3 is built from 12 residues. The CDR3 DNA is TGTGCCAGAAGCTCCCAGGGATACGAGCAGTACTTC. The encoded protein is CARSSQGYEQYF.

V gene TRBV5-4 combines with J gene TRBJ1-3; 7 nucleotides align to TRBD1. The germline V gene has CDR1 SGHNT and CDR2 YYREEE (reference sequence). V lost 0 bases to trimming and J lost 0 bases; unmatched junction nucleotides: 0. The CDR3 extends over 15 amino acids. This chain's CDR3 is CASSLAGGSGNTIYF. Here the CDR3 DNA reads TGTGCCAGCAGCTTGGCAGGGGGCTCTGGAAACACCATATATTTT.

This chain links TRBV27 with TRBJ2-7, with 8 bases matching TRBD1. Germline loops: CDR1 MNHEY, CDR2 SMNVEV (reference sequence). The CDR3 runs to 15 residues. The V and J ends lost 2 bases and 0 bases, in that order; junction bases with no gene match: 3. CDR3 loop: CASSLTGGVSYEQYF. Here the CDR3 DNA reads TGTGCCAGCAGTTTAACAGGGGGTGTCTCCTACGAGCAGTACTTC.

The chain employs TRBV11-3 and TRBJ2-1; perhaps TRBD1 as D (6 bases). The germline V gene encodes CDR1 SGHNT and CDR2 YENEEA. V lost 0 bases, J lost 3 bases, and 9 bases lay in between. There are 15 residues in the CDR3. CDR3: CASSLEDRVYNEQFF. CDR3 nucleotide sequence: TGTGCCAGCAGCTTAGAGGACAGAGTCTACAATGAGCAGTTCTTC.

The chain couples TRBV5-1 to TRBJ2-1, with 10 positions matching TRBD2. Germline lookup yields CDR1 SGHRS and CDR2 YFSETQ. The CDR3 spans 16 residues. V gave up 4 bases and J gave up 0 bases; unmatched junction bases: 4. This CDR3 is CASSASGGSSYNEQFF. The CDR3 DNA reads TGCGCCAGCAGCGCTAGCGGGGGTAGCTCCTACAATGAGCAGTTCTTC.